The 21 T cell receptor beta chains reported below all come from one sample, sequenced in a study of beta chain features in type 1 diabetes. These receptors have no identified antigens. TCRB transcripts that were expressed got sequenced, as all of the isolated RNA had been reverse transcribed. Generated by immunoSEQ multiplex PCR, the TCRdb table keeps only in-frame clones and is missing some. Of around 100,000 clones listed, roughly 28% were seen once; the top ten hold 0.53%. Whole-study findings and limits: Shorter TCRB CDR3s, moderately but significantly so, marked every one of the four CD4+ subsets in Type 1 diabetes patients.

What was sequenced was central memory CD4+ T cells from blood. These receptors all come from a woman younger than 30 with type 1 diabetes.

The V and J genes are TRBV5-1 and TRBJ1-4, with 8 bases that match TRBD1. The junction had 7 bases not matched to a gene; V was cut back by 4 bases and J by 2 bases. The CDR3 totals 16 residues. Germline loops: CDR1 SGHRS, CDR2 YFSETQ. The CDR3 DNA follows: TGCGCCAGCAGCGCCGGACAGGGATTTACTAATGAAAAACTGTTTTTT. Translated: CASSAGQGFTNEKLFF.

This clone was recorded a few times. The chain joins TRBV5-4 to TRBJ2-5, with D possibly being TRBD1 (6 bases). Trimming took 2 bases from V and 4 from J, leaving 9 bases between them. This CDR3 comprises 13 residues. Germline V CDR1 and CDR2: SGHNT, YYREEE (reference sequence). The DNA of the CDR3 is TGTGCCAGCAGCTTACAGGGTCGAGAGACCCAGTACTTC. This gives the protein CASSLQGRETQYF.

This clone was observed a few times. The chain is built from TRBV30 and TRBJ2-5; 9 bases are shared with TRBD2. Trimming took 1 base from V and 1 from J; bases not matched to a gene: 1. Germline lookup yields CDR1 GTSNPN and CDR2 SVGIG (reference sequence). The CDR3 length is 14 residues. CDR3 loop: CAWSEGLAQETQYF. The DNA of the CDR3 is TGTGCCTGGAGTGAGGGACTAGCCCAAGAGACCCAGTACTTC.

The V call is TRBV6-5, the J call TRBJ2-3; D not resolved. V was clipped by 6 bases and J by 8 bases, with 15 bases between them. Germline CDR1 reads MNHEY; CDR2 reads SVGAGI. The CDR3 contains 13 residues. The CDR3 nucleotides are TGTGCCAGCAGCCCCATCAACGCCGGTACGCAGTATTTT. This encodes CASSPINAGTQYF.

The rearrangement links TRBV15 to TRBJ2-5, with 8 bases aligning to TRBD1. The germline V gene has CDR1 LNHNV and CDR2 YYDKDF (reference sequence). The J segment lost 1 base and the V segment lost 3 bases, leaving 1 base of the junction unmatched. The CDR3 totals 14 residues. The CDR3: CATSRGTGQETQYF. The DNA for the CDR3 is TGTGCCACCAGCAGGGGGACAGGCCAAGAGACCCAGTACTTC. Using reference TRBV15 and TRBJ2-5 for the parts outside the CDR3, the full variable domain is DAMVIQNPRYQVTQFGKPVTLSCSQTLNHNVMYWYQQKSSQAPKLLFHYYDKDFNNEADTPDNFQSRRPNTSFCFLDIRSPGLGDTAMYLCATSRGTGQETQYFGPGTRLLVL.

This chain links TRBV11-2 with TRBJ2-1, with TRBD2 matching 16 bases. Germline lookup yields CDR1 SGHAT and CDR2 FQNNGV. The CDR3 is made up of 17 amino acids. Unmatched junction bases numbered 8, after V lost 5 bases and J lost 7 bases. The DNA for the CDR3 is TGTGCCAGCAGCCCCGGGACTAGCGGGAGGGGGGGGAATGAGCAGTTCTTC. As protein: CASSPGTSGRGGNEQFF.

CDR3 nucleotides: TGTGCCAGCAGTTACGGGCCTAGCGGGAGCTCCTACGAGCAGTACGTC. Translating it yields CASSYGPSGSSYEQYV. V is TRBV6-5 and J is TRBJ2-7, with 10 bases identical to TRBD2. There are 16 residues in the CDR3. V gave up 2 bases and J gave up 0 bases; unmatched junction bases: 4. Per germline, CDR1 MNHEY and CDR2 SVGAGI.

In its sample, this clone was seen a few times. This chain joins TRBV11-1 and TRBJ2-2; no clear D. Looked up from germline, CDR1 is SGHAT and CDR2 is FQDESV (reference sequence). The ends were cut back, 1 base at V and 2 bases at J, with 8 bases in the middle. The CDR3 sequence is 15 residues long. The CDR3 DNA sequence: TGTGCCAGCAGCTTAGTCCCCGTTAACACCGGGGAGCTGTTTTTT. It yields the protein CASSLVPVNTGELFF. The variable domain in full, with the rest retrieved from reference TRBV11-1 and TRBJ2-2, is EAEVAQSPRYKITEKSQAVAFWCDPISGHATLYWYRQILGQGPELLVQFQDESVVDDSQLPKDRFSAERLKGVDSTLKIQPAELGDSAMYLCASSLVPVNTGELFFGEGSRLTVL.

The chain links TRBV6-1 to TRBJ1-2, with D perhaps TRBD1 (5 bases). The CDR3 length is 13 residues. Trimming removed 1 base from V and 6 bases from J, with 9 bases in between. Germline CDR1 is MNHNS and CDR2 is SASEGT. CDR3 coding DNA: TGTGCCAGCAGTGAAGGGTGGGGGGATGGCTACACCTTC. Translated: CASSEGWGDGYTF.

The rearrangement joins TRBV5-4 to TRBJ2-1, with 9 bases fitting TRBD1. V shed 2 bases, J shed 6 bases, and the junction held 9 bases outside the gene matches. The V gene's germline CDR1 is SGHNT and CDR2 YYREEE (reference sequence). This CDR3 has 16 residues. The CDR3 sequence: CASSLFGDRARNEQFF. The CDR3 region has the DNA TGTGCCAGCAGCTTATTTGGGGACAGGGCTCGCAATGAGCAGTTCTTC. Based on the CDR3 plus reference TRBV5-4 and TRBJ2-1, the full variable domain is ETGVTQSPTHLIKTRGQQVTLRCSSQSGHNTVSWYQQALGQGPQFIFQYYREEENGRGNFPPRFSGLQFPNYSSELNVNALELDDSALYLCASSLFGDRARNEQFFGPGTRLTVL.

This clone has a handful of counts. The rearrangement links TRBV30 to TRBJ2-7; no clear D. Trimming cost V 2 bases and J 2 bases, with 7 bases left between them. Germline assignment: CDR1 GTSNPN and CDR2 SVGIG (reference sequence). The CDR3 is 12 amino acids. For the CDR3, the DNA is TGTGCCTGGAGTAGGCGGACCTACGAGCAGTACTTC. Its protein is CAWSRRTYEQYF.

This clone came up a few times. J is TRBJ2-2 and V is TRBV28; TRBD2 aligns across 8 bases. Germline V gene data show CDR1 as MDHEN and CDR2 as SYDVKM. The CDR3 covers 15 residues. V was clipped by 3 bases and J by 8 bases; unmatched bases: 8. The CDR3 DNA reads as TGTGCCAGCAGTTTTGGCGGGAGGTCCCCTGGGGAGCTGTTTTTT. Amino acid sequence: CASSFGGRSPGELFF.

The chain has TRBV18 and TRBJ1-1; TRBD1 is a possible D gene (6 bases). Trimming removed 4 bases at V and 7 bases at J, with 19 bases between. This CDR3 is 15 amino acids long. The germline V gene encodes CDR1 KGHSH and CDR2 LQKENI. The CDR3 sequence is CASSQGQGRTIEAFF. In DNA, the CDR3 is TGTGCCAGCTCACAAGGCCAGGGGCGAACTATTGAAGCTTTCTTT.

The chain employs TRBV5-1 and TRBJ2-6; the D is unclear. Trimming took 8 bases from V and 0 from J, leaving 15 bases between them. This CDR3 has 16 residues. Germline lookup yields CDR1 SGHRS and CDR2 YFSETQ. As DNA, the CDR3 is TGCGCCAGTCATGTAAACGGTATCTCTGGGGCCAACGTCCTGACTTTC. It translates to CASHVNGISGANVLTF.

This chain links TRBV2 with TRBJ2-7, with D possibly TRBD2 on 5 matching bases. The CDR3 has 15 residues. Germline CDR1 is SNHLY and CDR2 is FYNNEI. Trimming pared 7 bases from V and 1 base from J, leaving 17 bases between. This CDR3 reads CASIELVPLSYEQYF. CDR3 DNA: TGTGCCAGCATCGAACTAGTTCCACTATCCTACGAGCAGTACTTC.

Here the CDR3 DNA reads TGTGCCAGCAGTTTATTTGTGGGTAAGGGGTACGAGCAGTACTTC. This encodes CASSLFVGKGYEQYF. The chain carries TRBV28 and TRBJ2-7, with D possibly TRBD1 on 5 matching bases. Germline V lookup: CDR1 MDHEN, CDR2 SYDVKM. The length of the CDR3 is 15 residues. V lost 1 base, J lost 4 bases, and 14 bases lay in between.

V usage is TRBV7-2 and J usage is TRBJ1-3; TRBD1 matches at 7 bases. The CDR3 contains 15 residues. Losses at the gene ends were 1 base for V and 3 bases for J; bases not matched to a gene: 3. CDR1 is SGHTA, CDR2 FQGNSA, per germline. In DNA, the CDR3 is TGTGCCAGCAGCTTAGTTCGGGACAGTGGAAACACCATATATTTT. This sequence encodes CASSLVRDSGNTIYF.

Only a few counts were recorded for this clone. The chain links TRBV2 to TRBJ2-5; D gene uncertain. Trimming took off 2 bases at V and 2 bases at J, with 6 bases between the two ends. The CDR3 has 13 amino acids. Germline V CDR1 and CDR2: SNHLY, FYNNEI. The chain's CDR3 is CASSERRQETQYF. CDR3 DNA sequence: TGTGCCAGCAGTGAAAGGAGACAAGAGACCCAGTACTTC.

The gene calls are TRBV2 and TRBJ2-7; D is ambiguous. The V and J ends lost 5 bases and 6 bases respectively, with 8 bases between them. This CDR3 contains 11 residues. Germline V gives CDR1 SNHLY, CDR2 FYNNEI. CDR3 amino acids: CASSPWGEQYV. CDR3 bases: TGTGCCAGCAGTCCGTGGGGCGAGCAGTACGTC.

V usage is TRBV18 and J usage is TRBJ1-1; TRBD1 agrees at 8 bases. V shed 3 bases and J 10 bases; nucleotides not matched to a gene: 16. The CDR3 is 16 residues long. CDR1 KGHSH and CDR2 LQKENI come from the germline V gene. The CDR3 reads CASSPDRGNAIGGAFF. The CDR3 coding sequence is TGTGCCAGCTCACCCGACAGGGGTAATGCGATAGGCGGAGCTTTCTTT.

The chain joins TRBV15 to TRBJ2-3; 13 bases are a match to TRBD2. Germline V lookup: CDR1 LNHNV, CDR2 YYDKDF (reference sequence). With 1 base clipped from V and 6 bases from J, the junction kept 4 bases outside the gene matches. The CDR3 contains 16 residues. This CDR3 reads CATSRGTSGSGDTQYF. As DNA, the CDR3 is TGTGCCACCAGCAGAGGGACTAGCGGGAGCGGCGATACGCAGTATTTT.